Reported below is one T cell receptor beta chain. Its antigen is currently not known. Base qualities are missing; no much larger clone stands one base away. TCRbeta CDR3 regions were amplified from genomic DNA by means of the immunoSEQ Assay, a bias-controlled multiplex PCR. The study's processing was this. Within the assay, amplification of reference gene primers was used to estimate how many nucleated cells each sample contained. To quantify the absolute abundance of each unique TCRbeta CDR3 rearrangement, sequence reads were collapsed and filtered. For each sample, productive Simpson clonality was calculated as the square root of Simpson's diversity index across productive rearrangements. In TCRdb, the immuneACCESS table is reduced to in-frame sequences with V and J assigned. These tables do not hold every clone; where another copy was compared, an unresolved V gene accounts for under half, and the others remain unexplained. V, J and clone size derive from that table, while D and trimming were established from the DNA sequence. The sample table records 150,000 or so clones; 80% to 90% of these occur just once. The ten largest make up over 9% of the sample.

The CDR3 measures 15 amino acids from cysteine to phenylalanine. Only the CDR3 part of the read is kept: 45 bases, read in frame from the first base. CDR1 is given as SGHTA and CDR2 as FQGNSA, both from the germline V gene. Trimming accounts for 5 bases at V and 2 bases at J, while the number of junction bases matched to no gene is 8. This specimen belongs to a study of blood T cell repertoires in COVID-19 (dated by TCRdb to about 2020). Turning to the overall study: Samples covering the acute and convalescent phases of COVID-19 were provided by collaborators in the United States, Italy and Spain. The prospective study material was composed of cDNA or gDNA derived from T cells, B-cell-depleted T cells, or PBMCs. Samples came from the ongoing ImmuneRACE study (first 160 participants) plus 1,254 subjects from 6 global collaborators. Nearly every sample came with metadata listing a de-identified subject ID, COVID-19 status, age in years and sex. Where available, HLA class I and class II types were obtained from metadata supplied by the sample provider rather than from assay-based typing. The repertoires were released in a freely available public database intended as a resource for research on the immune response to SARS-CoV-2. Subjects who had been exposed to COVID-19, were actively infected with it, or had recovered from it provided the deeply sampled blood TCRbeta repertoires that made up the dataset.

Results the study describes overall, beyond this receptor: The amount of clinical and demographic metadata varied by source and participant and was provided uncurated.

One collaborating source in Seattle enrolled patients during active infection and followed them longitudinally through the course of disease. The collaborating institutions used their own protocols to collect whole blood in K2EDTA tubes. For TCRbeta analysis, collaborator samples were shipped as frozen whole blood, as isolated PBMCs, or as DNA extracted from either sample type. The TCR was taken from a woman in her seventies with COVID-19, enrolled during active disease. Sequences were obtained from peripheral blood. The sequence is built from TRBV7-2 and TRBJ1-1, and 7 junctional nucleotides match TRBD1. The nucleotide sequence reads TGTGCCAGCAGCCCACAGGGGTTCGCAAACACTGAAGCTTTCTTT. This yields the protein CASSPQGFANTEAFF.